Listed here are 14 T cell receptor beta chains from one sample, sequenced in a study of metastatic and nonmetastatic thyroid tumors. All patients were treatment-naive before thyroid surgery. MiXCR re-clonotyped the PCR reads for TCRdb. The profile shows about 19,000 clones, approximately 15% of them singletons. The sequenced material came from blood. The receptor source for this set is a male donor with papillary thyroid cancer or a benign thyroid nodule (not recorded which). Some clones in this sample may be carry-over from other donors' samples.

The sample holds many counts of this clone. V usage is TRBV6-1 and J usage is TRBJ2-2, with D perhaps matching TRBD1 or TRBD2 (5 bases each). The CDR3 contains 14 residues. Germline V gives CDR1 MNHNS, CDR2 SASEGT. The germline V and J ends were trimmed by 0 bases and 3 bases, with 5 bases remaining between them. CDR3 sequence reads: CASSEAGDTGELFF. CDR3 coding DNA: TGTGCCAGCAGTGAAGCGGGGGACACCGGGGAGCTGTTTTTT.

V usage is TRBV11-1 and J usage is TRBJ2-1, with 7 bases that match TRBD1. V shed 5 bases and J 7 bases; nucleotides not matched to a gene: 11. CDR3 length: 15 residues. Germline V gene lookup returns CDR1 SGHAT and CDR2 FQDESV (reference sequence). The CDR3 DNA follows: TGTGCCAGCAGCACACCGGGACCCAGGGGGAATGAGCAGTTCTTC. Encoded protein: CASSTPGPRGNEQFF.

The chain is built from TRBV6-1 and TRBJ1-2, with D possibly matching TRBD1 (5 bases). The CDR3 length is 16 residues. Germline V gene lookup returns CDR1 MNHNS and CDR2 SASEGT. The V end was cut by 3 bases, the J end by 3 bases, with 17 bases between. CDR3 in DNA: TGTGCCAGCAGTGATTCAGTTCGGGGGTCGGACTATGGCTACACCTTC. As protein: CASSDSVRGSDYGYTF.

This clone rates as medium-sized. This chain connects TRBV11-3 to TRBJ2-2; no reliable D call. Per the germline V gene, CDR1 is SGHNT and CDR2 is YENEEA. Trimming shortened V by 3 bases and J by 1 base, and 6 bases separated the two germline ends. The CDR3 extends over 14 amino acids. This CDR3 reads CASSFQQNTGELFF. CDR3 sequence (DNA): TGTGCCAGCAGCTTCCAGCAGAACACCGGGGAGCTGTTTTTT.

By share of the sample, this clone is medium-sized. This sequence joins TRBV4-2 and TRBJ1-2; possibly TRBD1 for D (5 bases). V was pared by 0 bases and J by 2 bases, with 13 bases between. Per germline, CDR1 LGHNA and CDR2 YNFKEQ. The CDR3 length is 16 residues. The CDR3 sequence: CASSQDGTGANYGYTF. In DNA form, the CDR3 reads TGTGCCAGCAGCCAAGATGGCACAGGAGCAAACTATGGCTACACCTTC.

This clone was seen at least ten times. The rearrangement uses TRBV2 and TRBJ1-5; a possible D gene is TRBD1 (6 bases). The germline gives CDR1 SNHLY, CDR2 FYNNEI. The CDR3 totals 15 residues. V was clipped by 8 bases and J by 4 bases, with 18 bases between them. The DNA of the CDR3 is TGTGCCAGCGGGGGGCAGGGAGTAGGGAATCAGCCCCAGCATTTT. This translates into CASGGQGVGNQPQHF.

This clone was recorded many times. This chain links TRBV6-2 or TRBV6-3 with TRBJ2-1; TRBD2 matches at 16 bases. The CDR3 extends over 18 amino acids. Unmatched junction bases numbered 5, after V lost 6 bases and J lost 0 bases. CDR1 and CDR2 (germline): MNHEY, SVGEGT. CDR3 protein: CASSSGLAGGFSYNEQFF. The CDR3 nucleotides read TGTGCCAGCAGCTCGGGACTAGCGGGAGGGTTCTCCTACAATGAGCAGTTCTTC.

This clone was observed many times. This chain connects TRBV15 to TRBJ2-2; 8 positions agree with TRBD2. CDR3 size: 16 residues. J lost 3 bases, V lost 2 bases, and 5 bases had no gene match. Germline V gene sequence: CDR1 LNHNV, CDR2 YYDKDF (reference sequence). The CDR3 loop is CATSRNSGAYTGELFF. Written as DNA, the CDR3 is TGTGCCACCAGCAGAAATAGCGGGGCTTACACCGGGGAGCTGTTTTTT.

The chain is built from TRBV30 and TRBJ2-5; no clear D. The CDR3 contains 12 residues. Per germline, CDR1 GTSNPN and CDR2 SVGIG (reference sequence). Trimming removed 3 bases at V and 4 bases at J, with 9 bases between. CDR3 in amino acids: CAWSKGLETQYF. In nucleotides, the CDR3 is TGTGCCTGGAGCAAAGGGTTAGAGACCCAGTACTTC. The variable domain in full, completed from reference TRBV30 and TRBJ2-5, reads SQTIHQWPATLVQPVGSPLSLECTVEGTSNPNLYWYRQAAGRGLQLLFYSVGIGQISSEVPQNLSASRPQDRQFILSSKKLLLSDSGFYLCAWSKGLETQYFGPGTRLLVL.

V is TRBV5-5 and J is TRBJ1-3, with a weak D call TRBD1 (6 bases). CDR1 SGHKS and CDR2 YYEKEE come from the germline V gene (reference sequence). CDR3 size: 15 residues. Trimming removed 3 bases at V and 2 bases at J, with 12 bases between. CDR3 coding DNA: TGTGCCAGCAGCTACAGGGTAGGGGCTGGAAACACCATATATTTT. This translates into CASSYRVGAGNTIYF.

The V and J genes are TRBV20-1 and TRBJ2-1, with TRBD2 identical over 11 bases. Germline CDR1 reads DFQATT; CDR2 reads SNEGSKA (reference sequence). The CDR3 consists of 16 residues. V lost 4 bases, J lost 0 bases, and 5 bases stayed unmatched. CDR3 in amino acids: CSAIAGLAGSYNEQFF. Here the CDR3 DNA reads TGCAGTGCTATAGCTGGACTAGCGGGCTCCTACAATGAGCAGTTCTTC.

This clone was seen repeatedly, ten times or more. V and J are TRBV7-9 and TRBJ2-1; no firm D call. The CDR3 is made up of 11 amino acids. Germline lookup yields CDR1 SEHNR and CDR2 FQNEAQ (reference sequence). In DNA form, the CDR3 reads TGTGCTACCCGCGGTTACAATGAGCAGTTCTTC. Amino acids: CATRGYNEQFF. The whole variable domain, filled in from reference TRBV7-9 and TRBJ2-1, reads DTGVSQNPRHKITKRGQNVTFRCDPISEHNRLYWYRQTLGQGPEFLTYFQNEAQLEKSRLLSDRFSAERPKGSFSTLEIQRTEQGDSAMYLCATRGYNEQFFGPGTRLTVL.

This clone was seen repeatedly, ten times or more. The chain couples TRBV7-3 to TRBJ2-5; D possibly corresponds to TRBD1 (6 bases). V lost 4 bases, J lost 4 bases, and 13 bases lay in between. This CDR3 comprises 14 residues. Germline values: CDR1 SGHTA, CDR2 FQGTGA. The CDR3 DNA reads TGTGCCAGCAGCTCTGGACAGTCTTTAGAGACCCAGTACTTC. It specifies CASSSGQSLETQYF.

This clone was seen repeatedly, ten times or more. This chain uses TRBV6-1 with TRBJ2-5, with 16 positions matching TRBD2. Germline CDR1 MNHNS, CDR2 SASEGT. Trimming cost V 10 bases and J 4 bases; bases outside gene matches: 9. The CDR3 is made up of 16 amino acids. The CDR3 is CATGTSGRVGRETQYF. CDR3 sequence (DNA): TGTGCCACCGGGACTAGCGGGAGGGTAGGGCGAGAGACCCAGTACTTC.